The 2 T cell receptor beta chains below were found in one sample sequenced in a study of T cell responses to AZD1222 COVID-19 vaccine. Measured with immunoSEQ multiplex PCR; TCRdb has only the in-frame clones, and not every one. The sample comprises fewer than 120,000 clones, roughly 89% of which are singletons, and roughly 15% rests with the top ten. The starting material was peripheral blood, obtained 28 days after the second AZD1222 dose. These receptors all stem from an adult who received the AZD1222 COVID-19 vaccine.

The genes are TRBV20-1 and TRBJ2-1; 8 bases fit TRBD1. V trimming: 7 bases; J trimming: 8 bases; junction bases outside the gene matches: 4. The germline CDR1 and CDR2 sequences are DFQATT and SNEGSKA (reference sequence). The CDR3 has 11 amino acids. This chain's CDR3 is CSGAGGDEQFF. The CDR3 DNA reads as TGCAGTGGTGCAGGGGGCGATGAGCAGTTCTTC.

The chain employs TRBV11-2 and TRBJ1-1, with a weak D call TRBD1 (5 bases). The CDR3 has 14 amino acids. V lost 5 bases to trimming and J lost 4 bases, with 14 bases between them. Germline V gene data show CDR1 as SGHAT and CDR2 as FQNNGV. The CDR3 nucleotides are TGTGCCAGCAGCCTCCAAGGGGCCGGCACTGAAGCTTTCTTT. It yields the protein CASSLQGAGTEAFF.